This is a list of T cell receptor beta chains from one sample in a study of blood T cell repertoires in COVID-19. Profiled with immunoSEQ multiplex PCR; TCRdb holds only in-frame clones, not every one. The sample carries under 65,000 clones, 75% to 90% recorded once. The material sequenced was peripheral blood. The receptors come from a woman at least 80 years old with COVID-19, enrolled during active disease. Both conserved end residues are part of each CDR3. The D gene is left open where the match is weak. Clone size is not always given. Where it is, it says once, few, many or a class for expanded clones.

13	TRBJ1-4	.	TRBV11-2	.	CASSWALGEKLFF	TGTGCCAGCAGCTGGGCCCTTGGTGAAAAACTGTTTTTT
14	TRBJ1-3	.	TRBV3-1/TRBV3-2	.	CASSISQAGNTIYF	TGTGCCAGCAGCATTAGCCAAGCTGGAAACACCATATATTTT
15	TRBJ1-2	.	TRBV7-2	TRBD1	CASSSRRGRAYGYTF	TGTGCCAGCAGCTCCCGCAGGGGGCGGGCCTATGGCTACACCTTC
16	TRBJ1-5	.	TRBV24-1	.	CATSDGKGGGNQPQHF	TGTGCCACCAGTGATGGGAAGGGGGGGGGCAATCAGCCCCAGCATTTT
17	TRBJ2-6	.	TRBV5-4	TRBD1	CASSSPGQGAGANVLTF	TGTGCCAGCAGCTCACCGGGACAGGGGGCTGGGGCCAACGTCCTGACTTTC
13	TRBJ2-5	.	TRBV30	.	CASRGNPGETQYF	TGTGCCTCAAGAGGGAATCCAGGAGAGACCCAGTACTTC
18	TRBJ2-1	.	TRBV3-1/TRBV3-2	TRBD2	CASSLKLPLAGVNNEQFF	TGTGCCAGCAGCCTTAAGTTACCTCTAGCGGGGGTTAACAATGAGCAGTTCTTC
15	TRBJ2-2	.	TRBV6-2/TRBV6-3	TRBD1	CASSSGTANTGELFF	TGTGCCAGCAGCTCCGGGACAGCGAACACCGGGGAGCTGTTTTTT
13	TRBJ1-3	medium-sized	TRBV30	TRBD1	CAWSAGTANTIYF	TGTGCCTGGAGCGCCGGGACAGCAAACACCATATATTTT
15	TRBJ1-1	.	TRBV7-9	TRBD1	CASIPGGQGPAEAFF	TGTGCCAGCATCCCAGGGGGGCAGGGGCCGGCTGAAGCTTTCTTT
16	TRBJ2-5	.	TRBV9	TRBD1	CASSPVGTGGIETQYF	TGTGCCAGCAGCCCAGTGGGGACAGGGGGTATTGAGACCCAGTACTTC
15	TRBJ2-1	once	TRBV6-1	TRBD1	CASTTGAGGSNEQFF	TGTGCCAGCACTACGGGGGCAGGGGGCTCGAATGAGCAGTTCTTC
17	TRBJ1-4	once	TRBV7-2	.	CASSLVPGSATNEKLFF	TGTGCCAGCAGCTTAGTCCCGGGTAGTGCCACTAATGAAAAACTGTTTTTT
14	TRBJ1-1	.	TRBV11-1	.	CASSSQTANTEAFF	TGTGCCAGCAGCTCACAGACAGCGAACACTGAAGCTTTCTTT
14	TRBJ1-2	.	TRBV15	.	CATSRDEGVGGYTF	TGTGCCACCAGCAGAGATGAAGGGGTTGGTGGCTACACCTTC
20	TRBJ1-1	once	TRBV9	.	CASSSRIIQGNWAKNTEAFF	TGTGCCAGCAGCTCGAGGATTATACAGGGTAACTGGGCGAAGAACACTGAAGCTTTCTTT
15	TRBJ2-2	.	TRBV5-6	TRBD1	CASNRQGAGTGELFF	TGTGCCAGCAACCGACAGGGGGCAGGGACCGGGGAGCTGTTTTTT
15	TRBJ1-1	few	TRBV5-1	.	CASSPEGGLGTEAFF	TGCGCCAGCAGCCCTGAGGGGGGGCTCGGGACTGAAGCTTTCTTT
13	TRBJ2-7	few	TRBV7-9	.	CASSLVQANEQYF	TGTGCCAGCAGCCTCGTCCAGGCCAACGAGCAGTACTTC
12	TRBJ1-2	.	TRBV10-3	TRBD1	CAISDLQGGYTF	TGTGCCATCAGTGACCTACAGGGGGGCTACACCTTC
19	TRBJ2-2	.	TRBV7-3	TRBD2	CASSPRGTSGGTNTGELFF	TGTGCCAGCAGCCCCCGGGGGACTAGCGGGGGGACGAACACCGGGGAGCTGTTTTTT
15	TRBJ2-7	.	TRBV27	TRBD2	CASRFRAGASYEQYF	TGTGCCAGCAGGTTTAGAGCGGGGGCTTCCTACGAGCAGTACTTC
23	TRBJ2-3	.	TRBV21-1	.	CASSKEGLEDRDTVLAITDTQYF	TGTGCCAGCAGCAAAGAAGGGTTGGAGGACAGGGACACAGTATTGGCGATCACAGATACGCAGTATTTT
15	TRBJ2-3	.	TRBV6-2/TRBV6-3	.	CASSYSLAGTDTQYF	TGTGCCAGCAGTTACTCTCTGGCGGGCACAGATACGCAGTATTTT
13	TRBJ2-7	.	TRBV30	.	CAWSVKQLYEQYF	TGTGCCTGGAGTGTAAAACAGCTCTACGAGCAGTACTTC
15	TRBJ1-2	.	TRBV6-5	TRBD1	CASSYLGGTVLGYTF	TGTGCCAGCAGTTACCTGGGCGGGACAGTTCTCGGCTACACCTTC
16	TRBJ1-6	.	TRBV5-6	.	CASSLAGGVNNSPLHF	TGTGCCAGCAGCTTGGCCGGGGGGGTCAATAATTCACCCCTCCACTTT
13	TRBJ2-7	.	TRBV7-2	.	CASSFGVSYEQYF	TGTGCCAGCAGCTTCGGGGTCTCCTACGAGCAGTACTTC
15	TRBJ1-2	.	TRBV6-5	TRBD1	CASSPEPGGVYGYTF	TGTGCCAGCAGTCCTGAACCAGGGGGTGTCTATGGCTACACCTTC
15	TRBJ1-3	.	TRBV6-5	.	CASTAYPYSGNTIYF	TGTGCCAGCACCGCGTACCCGTACTCTGGAAACACCATATATTTT
16	TRBJ2-2	.	TRBV7-6	TRBD1	CASSLPGQGSNGELFF	TGTGCCAGCAGCTTGCCGGGACAGGGAAGCAACGGGGAGCTGTTTTTT
15	TRBJ2-7	.	TRBV2	.	CASSEEAGKSYEQYF	TGTGCCAGCAGTGAAGAAGCGGGTAAATCTTACGAGCAGTACTTC
13	TRBJ1-2	.	TRBV3-1/TRBV3-2	.	CASSQYGKDGYTF	TGTGCCAGCAGCCAATACGGGAAGGATGGCTACACCTTC
15	TRBJ1-1	.	TRBV5-6	.	CASSLDGGLNTEAFF	TGTGCCAGCAGCTTGGATGGGGGGTTGAACACTGAAGCTTTCTTT
16	TRBJ2-3	.	TRBV6-2/TRBV6-3	TRBD1	CASSYRPYRGEDTQYF	TGTGCCAGCAGTTACCGACCCTACAGGGGTGAGGATACGCAGTATTTT
16	TRBJ2-3	once	TRBV6-4	.	CASSAGSGRGTDTQYF	TGTGCCAGCAGTGCCGGGTCCGGGCGGGGCACAGATACGCAGTATTTT
13	TRBJ2-5	few	TRBV12-3/TRBV12-4	TRBD1	CASKTGHQETQYF	TGTGCCAGCAAGACAGGGCACCAAGAGACCCAGTACTTC